Shown below are 32 T cell receptor beta chains from a single sample sequenced in a study of chemoradiotherapy in HPV16-positive cancers. This table comes from immunoSEQ multiplex PCR, and its TCRdb copy is limited to in-frame clones, with some not included. The data contain 25,000 to 30,000 clones, 93% of them singletons. The sample was blood, taken from a patient who underwent chemoradiotherapy. Receptors were obtained from a human donor with HPV-associated anogenital cancer.

In DNA form, the CDR3 reads TGTGCCAGCAGCCCAAATGTACCTGCAACTAATGAAAAACTGTTTTTT. This sequence encodes CASSPNVPATNEKLFF. The rearrangement uses TRBV7-9 and TRBJ1-4; D gene uncertain. Looked up from germline, CDR1 is SEHNR and CDR2 is FQNEAQ (reference sequence). The CDR3 loop spans 16 amino acids. V was shortened by 5 bases and J by 0 bases, with 13 bases between the two germline ends. The full variable domain, in which reference TRBV7-9 and TRBJ1-4 provide the parts outside the CDR3, is DTGVSQNPRHKITKRGQNVTFRCDPISEHNRLYWYRQTLGQGPEFLTYFQNEAQLEKSRLLSDRFSAERPKGSFSTLEIQRTEQGDSAMYLCASSPNVPATNEKLFFGSGTQLSVL.

The genes are TRBV9 and TRBJ2-3, with 9 bases that match TRBD2. The J segment lost 0 bases and the V segment lost 0 bases, leaving 11 bases of the junction unmatched. CDR3 length: 19 amino acids. Germline-derived CDR1 and CDR2 are SGDLS and YYNGEE. CDR3 in amino acids: CASSVVGSSGEASTDTQYF. The CDR3 nucleotides read TGTGCCAGCAGCGTAGTAGGGTCTAGCGGGGAAGCTAGCACAGATACGCAGTATTTT.

In this sample, this clone turned up once. This chain uses TRBV12-5 with TRBJ1-1; 9 positions match TRBD1. This CDR3 contains 15 residues. J gave up 7 bases and V 5 bases, and 11 bases lay outside the gene matches. The germline V gene encodes CDR1 LGHNT and CDR2 FRNRAP. Written as DNA, the CDR3 is TGTGCTAGTGGTACCGGGACAGGGATTAGCAGTGAAGCTTTCTTT. As protein: CASGTGTGISSEAFF. The full variable domain, with the rest looked up from reference TRBV12-5 and TRBJ1-1, is DARVTQTPRHKVTEMGQEVTMRCQPILGHNTVFWYRQTMMQGLELLAYFRNRAPLDDSGMPKDRFSAEMPDATLATLKIQPSEPRDSAVYFCASGTGTGISSEAFFGQGTRLTVV.

This chain links TRBV4-2 with TRBJ2-7, with TRBD2 identical over 12 bases. In germline, CDR1 is LGHNA, CDR2 YNFKEQ. J gave up 2 bases and V 2 bases, and 1 base lay outside the gene matches. This CDR3 has 15 amino acids. CDR3 bases: TGTGCCAGCAGCCAACGACTAGCGGGAGCCTACGAGCAGTACTTC. It codes for CASSQRLAGAYEQYF.

The CDR3 reads CASSQELGGGYEKLFF. The CDR3 DNA reads TGCGCCAGCAGCCAAGAGTTGGGAGGGGGATATGAAAAACTGTTTTTT. V and J are TRBV4-1 and TRBJ1-4; TRBD1 might be the D (6 bases). Germline values: CDR1 MGHRA, CDR2 YSYEKL. CDR3 length: 16 residues. Trimming took 0 bases from V and 6 from J, leaving 14 bases between them.

The V call is TRBV5-4, the J call TRBJ2-7; 7 nucleotides agree with TRBD1. Germline CDR1 reads SGHNT; CDR2 reads YYREEE (reference sequence). V lost 0 bases and J lost 6; bases outside the gene matches: 12. This CDR3 spans 16 amino acids. CDR3: CASSLEGVQGKREQYF. The CDR3 coding sequence is TGTGCCAGCAGCTTGGAGGGTGTACAGGGGAAACGCGAGCAGTACTTC.

This clone was counted once. The chain recombines TRBV18 with TRBJ1-1, with 7 nucleotides matching TRBD1. This CDR3 has 16 residues. Looked up from germline, CDR1 is KGHSH and CDR2 is LQKENI. V shed 2 bases and J 4 bases; nucleotides not matched to a gene: 10. The chain's CDR3 is CASSPVKGAFGTEAFF. The CDR3 DNA sequence: TGTGCCAGCTCACCAGTCAAGGGGGCGTTTGGCACTGAAGCTTTCTTT.

This chain links TRBV28 with TRBJ1-2; D ambiguous. The germline V gene encodes CDR1 MDHEN and CDR2 SYDVKM. This CDR3 has 13 residues. The V gene lost 2 bases and the J gene lost 8 bases, with 12 bases spanning the gap. The CDR3 reads CASSLGRGGGYTF. The CDR3 nucleotides read TGTGCCAGCAGTTTAGGTCGGGGTGGAGGCTACACCTTC.

The chain employs TRBV7-2 and TRBJ1-1; D is possibly TRBD1 (6 bases). The CDR3 sequence is 13 residues long. Trimming pared 4 bases from V and 1 base from J, leaving 7 bases between. The germline V gene encodes CDR1 SGHTA and CDR2 FQGNSA. The CDR3 DNA follows: TGTGCCAGCAGCTCACAGGGGAACACTGAAGCTTTCTTT. This encodes CASSSQGNTEAFF.

The V gene is TRBV7-9, the J gene TRBJ1-2, with a possible D match to TRBD1 (6 bases). V was shortened by 5 bases and J by 5 bases, with 21 bases between the two germline ends. The CDR3 loop spans 16 amino acids. Germline-derived CDR1 and CDR2 are SEHNR and FQNEAQ (reference sequence). CDR3 loop: CASSAWTARDSYGYTF. CDR3 nucleotide sequence: TGTGCCAGCAGCGCATGGACAGCCAGGGATTCATATGGCTACACCTTC.

CDR3 region: CASSLPGTAGNTIYF. In DNA, the CDR3 is TGTGCCAGCAGCCTACCCGGGACGGCTGGAAACACCATATATTTT. The chain links TRBV4-2 to TRBJ1-3, with D perhaps matching TRBD1 (5 bases). Per the germline V gene, CDR1 is LGHNA and CDR2 is YNFKEQ. V gave up 4 bases and J gave up 2 bases, with 12 bases separating them. The CDR3 is made up of 15 amino acids.

The CDR3 sequence is CASSQEFEAGVFNEQFF. The DNA for the CDR3 is TGCGCCAGCAGCCAAGAGTTTGAGGCGGGAGTATTCAATGAGCAGTTCTTC. The V gene is TRBV4-1, the J gene TRBJ2-1, with 7 bases identical to TRBD2. With V trimmed by 0 bases and J by 6 bases, 11 bases remained unmatched. This CDR3 has 17 residues. CDR1 and CDR2 from the germline V gene are MGHRA and YSYEKL.

The rearrangement links TRBV19 to TRBJ1-4; 7 nucleotides align to TRBD1. Per the germline V gene, CDR1 is LNHDA and CDR2 is SQIVND (reference sequence). This CDR3 contains 14 residues. V was clipped by 3 bases and J by 14 bases; unmatched bases: 12. For the CDR3, the DNA is TGTGCCAGTAGTATTCAGGGGGTGGAATTTGGCCTGTTTTTT. This translates into CASSIQGVEFGLFF. Combining the CDR3 with reference TRBV19 and TRBJ1-4 gives the whole variable domain DGGITQSPKYLFRKEGQNVTLSCEQNLNHDAMYWYRQDPGQGLRLIYYSQIVNDFQKGDIAEGYSVSREKKESFPLTVTSAQKNPTAFYLCASSIQGVEFGLFFGSGTQLSVL.

The chain has TRBV27 and TRBJ1-2, with unresolved D. Germline V gene lookup returns CDR1 MNHEY and CDR2 SMNVEV (reference sequence). Trimming stripped 2 bases from V and 8 bases from J, with 12 bases between. The CDR3 has 13 amino acids. Here the CDR3 DNA reads TGTGCCAGCAGTTTAACACGGTCCGGGGGCTACACCTTC. Translation gives CASSLTRSGGYTF.

V usage is TRBV19 and J usage is TRBJ1-2, with D perhaps TRBD1 (6 bases). The CDR3 sequence is 13 residues long. V gave up 3 bases and J gave up 8 bases, with 13 bases separating them. Per germline, CDR1 LNHDA and CDR2 SQIVND (reference sequence). The CDR3 sequence is CASSIAGAFGYTF. The CDR3 nucleotides read TGTGCCAGTAGTATTGCAGGGGCATTCGGCTACACCTTC.

This chain uses TRBV9 with TRBJ2-7; TRBD1 matches 7 bases. V lost 4 bases and J lost 0; bases outside the gene matches: 1. The CDR3 sequence is 13 residues long. Germline loops: CDR1 SGDLS, CDR2 YYNGEE. CDR3 nucleotide sequence: TGTGCCAGCAGCAGGGACAGCTCCTACGAGCAGTACTTC. It encodes CASSRDSSYEQYF.

This rearrangement joins TRBV19 to TRBJ2-7; 7 positions agree with TRBD1. In germline, CDR1 is LNHDA, CDR2 SQIVND (reference sequence). The CDR3 contains 15 residues. V trimming: 1 base; J trimming: 3 bases; junction bases outside the gene matches: 6. CDR3 DNA: TGTGCCAGTAGTATAGGGACAGGTACCCTCTACGAGCAGTACTTC. It is translated as CASSIGTGTLYEQYF.

The V and J genes are TRBV5-6 and TRBJ1-1; D is uncertain. Trimming left V 6 bases short and J 6 bases short, with 15 bases between. The CDR3 has 13 residues. Per germline, CDR1 SGHDT and CDR2 YYEEEE. For the CDR3, the DNA is TGTGCCAGCAATGAGGTTCAGGAATCTGAAGCTTTCTTT. Encoded protein: CASNEVQESEAFF.

This sequence joins TRBV28 and TRBJ2-1; 7 positions match TRBD2. With 5 bases clipped from V and 15 bases from J, the junction kept 10 bases outside the gene matches. Germline V gives CDR1 MDHEN, CDR2 SYDVKM. The CDR3 contains 12 residues. CDR3 protein: CASSSSGRVTFF. CDR3 nucleotides: TGTGCCAGCAGTAGCAGTGGGAGGGTTACGTTCTTC.

This clone was detected only a few times. This chain connects TRBV2 to TRBJ2-7; 10 nucleotides match TRBD1. With V trimmed by 10 bases and J by 2 bases, 5 bases remained unmatched. This CDR3 is built from 13 residues. Per the germline V gene, CDR1 is SNHLY and CDR2 is FYNNEI. CDR3 nucleotides: TGTGCCACCTCAGGACAGGGGGCCTACGAGCAGTACTTC. It yields the protein CATSGQGAYEQYF.

This chain links TRBV28 with TRBJ1-1, with D perhaps TRBD1 (6 bases). Trimming stripped 1 base from V and 0 bases from J, with 12 bases between. The CDR3 is 16 residues long. Per the germline V gene, CDR1 is MDHEN and CDR2 is SYDVKM. The CDR3 here is CASSLSPGQLNTEAFF. The CDR3 DNA sequence: TGTGCCAGCAGTTTATCCCCCGGACAGTTGAACACTGAAGCTTTCTTT.

J is TRBJ1-6 and V is TRBV28; D not resolved. Per the germline V gene, CDR1 is MDHEN and CDR2 is SYDVKM. The CDR3 consists of 13 residues. Trimming shortened V by 8 bases and J by 7 bases, and 12 bases separated the two germline ends. The CDR3 reads CASFGQPNSPLHF. CDR3 sequence (DNA): TGTGCCAGCTTTGGTCAACCGAATTCACCCCTCCACTTT.

As regards this clone: One junction end disagrees with the germline gene, perhaps due to a read error. The chain recombines TRBV7-7 with TRBJ2-7; 7 bases align to TRBD2. Germline CDR1 and CDR2: SSHAT and FNYEAQ (reference sequence). The CDR3 loop spans 13 amino acids. CDR3 region: CASSPSGGYEQYF. CDR3 sequence (DNA): TGTGCTAGCAGCCCCTCGGGGGGCTACGAGCAGTACTTC.

This chain joins TRBV6-1 and TRBJ1-2, with D uncertain. V was clipped by 6 bases and J by 4 bases, with 12 bases between them. CDR3 length equals 13 residues. In germline, CDR1 is MNHNS, CDR2 SASEGT. Here the CDR3 reads CASREMGGYGYTF. DNA of the CDR3: TGTGCCAGCAGAGAAATGGGAGGCTATGGCTACACCTTC.

This chain joins TRBV4-1 and TRBJ2-1, with TRBD2 identical over 8 bases. With V trimmed by 0 bases and J by 4 bases, 5 bases remained unmatched. CDR3 size: 16 residues. Germline CDR1 reads MGHRA; CDR2 reads YSYEKL. The CDR3 loop is CASSQDPSGGYNEQFF. The CDR3 DNA follows: TGCGCCAGCAGCCAAGATCCAAGCGGGGGTTACAATGAGCAGTTCTTC.

The chain uses TRBV19 and TRBJ2-1; 11 nucleotides agree with TRBD2. Germline V gene data show CDR1 as LNHDA and CDR2 as SQIVND (reference sequence). Germline trimming cut 2 bases from V and 6 bases from J; bases unmatched to any gene: 9. This CDR3 spans 17 amino acids. The CDR3 bases are TGTGCCAGTAGTATACCGGGGAGTAGCGGGAGGGGCAATGAGCAGTTCTTC. This gives the protein CASSIPGSSGRGNEQFF.

The V call is TRBV6-6, the J call TRBJ1-2, with D unresolved. V was pared by 3 bases and J by 2 bases, with 4 bases between. The CDR3 runs to 12 residues. CDR1 is MNHNY and CDR2 is SVGAGI in the germline V gene (reference sequence). CDR3: CASSYGNYGYTF. Written as DNA, the CDR3 is TGTGCCAGCAGTTATGGAAACTATGGCTACACCTTC.

V is TRBV19 and J is TRBJ1-4; the D is unclear. From germline, CDR1 is LNHDA and CDR2 SQIVND (reference sequence). The ends were cut back, 1 base at V and 5 bases at J, with 8 bases in the middle. This CDR3 is 14 amino acids long. Here the CDR3 reads CASSIGVRNEKLFF. DNA of the CDR3: TGTGCCAGTAGTATAGGAGTTCGGAATGAAAAACTGTTTTTT.

This chain connects TRBV11-2 to TRBJ2-1; TRBD2 agrees at 9 bases. Germline assignment: CDR1 SGHAT and CDR2 FQNNGV. V dropped 4 bases and J dropped 6; count of bases not matched to a gene: 7. The CDR3 runs to 15 residues. The CDR3 nucleotides are TGTGCCAGCAGCTCCGTAGCGGGGGACCTCAATGAGCAGTTCTTC. It specifies CASSSVAGDLNEQFF.

J is TRBJ1-4 and V is TRBV7-8; 7 bases are shared with TRBD1. Germline lookup yields CDR1 SGHVS and CDR2 FQNEAQ. The V gene end was trimmed by 3 bases and the J gene end by 3 bases; junction bases not matched to a gene: 1. CDR3 size: 14 residues. CDR3 in amino acids: CASSFDRANEKLFF. In DNA form, the CDR3 reads TGTGCCAGCAGCTTTGACAGGGCTAATGAAAAACTGTTTTTT.

There are a few counts of this clone. The chain joins TRBV5-5 to TRBJ2-3; D is ambiguous. The V gene lost 0 bases and the J gene lost 4 bases, with 3 bases spanning the gap. In germline, CDR1 is SGHKS, CDR2 YYEKEE (reference sequence). The CDR3 length is 12 residues. In DNA form, the CDR3 reads TGTGCCAGCAGCTTGGAGGCAGATACGCAGTATTTT. Translation gives CASSLEADTQYF.

This clone came up once. The chain recombines TRBV7-3 with TRBJ1-4; TRBD1 matches 7 bases. Losses at the gene ends were 4 bases for V and 7 bases for J; bases not matched to a gene: 3. CDR3 length: 13 residues. CDR1 is SGHTA and CDR2 is FQGTGA in the germline V gene. CDR3 nucleotide sequence: TGTGCCAGCAGCTGGACAGGCGGTGAAAAACTGTTTTTT. Protein sequence: CASSWTGGEKLFF.